This T cell receptor beta chain was found in a study of T cells in Graves' hyperthyroidism and ophthalmopathy. The study based diagnoses on clinical symptoms, serum thyroxine and TRAb, thyroid ultrasound and orbital computed tomography. The CDR3 spans 15 residues. Germline-derived CDR1 and CDR2 are PRHDT and FYEKMQ (reference sequence). The V end was cut by 0 bases, the J end by 4 bases, with 12 bases between. Amplified regions were TCR beta CDR3 sequences from RNA transcripts. The TCR CDR3 first-round RT-PCR relied on the HTBI primer set. Using its own MiXCR run on the multiplex PCR reads, TCRdb lists one record per CDR3 protein. The repertoire has 160,000 or so distinct CDR3 sequences, approximately 9% of them found once; the top ten carry around 21%. This clonotype was found many times. Its antigen remains unknown. Study observations and caveats: In the blood, most expanded thyroid clonotypes above 0.001 appeared as well.

The sequence was obtained from a woman under 30 with Graves' hyperthyroidism that later progressed to Graves' ophthalmopathy. V is TRBV13 and J is TRBJ1-2; no firm D call. Input material: blood. In DNA, the CDR3 is TGTGCCAGCAGCTTAGGCCGCCCGGGTGGCTATGGCTACACCTTC. Translated, it gives CASSLGRPGGYGYTF.